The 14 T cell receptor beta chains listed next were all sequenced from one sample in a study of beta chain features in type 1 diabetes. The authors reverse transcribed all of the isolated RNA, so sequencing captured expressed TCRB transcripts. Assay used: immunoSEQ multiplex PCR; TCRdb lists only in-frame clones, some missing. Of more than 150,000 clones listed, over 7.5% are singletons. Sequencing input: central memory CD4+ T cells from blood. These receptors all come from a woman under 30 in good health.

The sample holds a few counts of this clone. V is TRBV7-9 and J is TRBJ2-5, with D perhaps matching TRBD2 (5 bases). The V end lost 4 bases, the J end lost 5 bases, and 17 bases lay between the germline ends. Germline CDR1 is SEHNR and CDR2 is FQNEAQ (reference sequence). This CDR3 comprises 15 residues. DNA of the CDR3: TGTGCCAGCAGCTCCCGGAACCCTAGCCAGGAGACCCAGTACTTC. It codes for CASSSRNPSQETQYF.

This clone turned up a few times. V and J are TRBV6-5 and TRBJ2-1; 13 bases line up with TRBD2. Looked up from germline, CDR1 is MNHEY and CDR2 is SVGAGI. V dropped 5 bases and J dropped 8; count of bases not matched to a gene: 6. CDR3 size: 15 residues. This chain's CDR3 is CASSLRTSGGDEQFF. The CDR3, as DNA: TGTGCCAGCAGTCTCCGGACTAGCGGGGGTGATGAGCAGTTCTTC.

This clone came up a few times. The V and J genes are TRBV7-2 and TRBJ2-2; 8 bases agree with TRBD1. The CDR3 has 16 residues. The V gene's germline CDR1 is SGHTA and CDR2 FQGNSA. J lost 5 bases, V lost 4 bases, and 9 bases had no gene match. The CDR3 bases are TGTGCCAGCAGCTCCGGGCAGGGGGCTTGGACCGGGGAGCTGTTTTTT. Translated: CASSSGQGAWTGELFF.

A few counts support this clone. Here the CDR3 DNA reads TGCGCCAGCAGCCGAGGACAGGGAAACTATGGCTACACCTTC. Protein sequence: CASSRGQGNYGYTF. The chain links TRBV4-1 to TRBJ1-2; 8 bases line up with TRBD1. Germline V lookup: CDR1 MGHRA, CDR2 YSYEKL. V lost 4 bases to trimming and J lost 2 bases; unmatched junction nucleotides: 3. This CDR3 has 14 amino acids.

The CDR3 nucleotides are TGTGCCTGGAGTGAAGCCAGGGGGCATACTGAAGCTTTCTTT. Its translation: CAWSEARGHTEAFF. The J gene is TRBJ1-1, the V gene TRBV30, with 8 bases identical to TRBD1. V shed 1 base, J shed 5 bases, and the junction held 6 bases outside the gene matches. This CDR3 contains 14 residues. Germline CDR1 and CDR2: GTSNPN and SVGIG (reference sequence).

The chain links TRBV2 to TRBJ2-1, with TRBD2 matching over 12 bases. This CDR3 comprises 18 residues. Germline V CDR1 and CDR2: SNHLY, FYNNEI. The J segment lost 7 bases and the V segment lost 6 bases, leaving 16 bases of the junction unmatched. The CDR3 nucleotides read TGTGCCAGCAGGGAACTAGCGGGAGGTTTTGGGCGAGGGAATGAGCAGTTCTTC. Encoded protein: CASRELAGGFGRGNEQFF.

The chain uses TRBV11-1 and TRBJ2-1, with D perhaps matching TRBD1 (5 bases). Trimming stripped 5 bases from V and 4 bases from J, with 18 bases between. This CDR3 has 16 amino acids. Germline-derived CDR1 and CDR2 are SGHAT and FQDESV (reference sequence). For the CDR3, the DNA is TGTGCCAGCAGCCCTCGCCCCGGTGACAGTTACAATGAGCAGTTCTTC. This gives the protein CASSPRPGDSYNEQFF.

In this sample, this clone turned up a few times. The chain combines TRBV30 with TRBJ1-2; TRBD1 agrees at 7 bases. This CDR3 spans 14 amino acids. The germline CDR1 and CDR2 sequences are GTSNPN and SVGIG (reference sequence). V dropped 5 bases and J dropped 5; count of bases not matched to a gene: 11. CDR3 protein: CAWLVPGTAYGYTF. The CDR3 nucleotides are TGTGCCTGGCTTGTACCCGGGACAGCTTATGGCTACACCTTC. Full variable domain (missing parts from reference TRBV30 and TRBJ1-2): SQTIHQWPATLVQPVGSPLSLECTVEGTSNPNLYWYRQAAGRGLQLLFYSVGIGQISSEVPQNLSASRPQDRQFILSSKKLLLSDSGFYLCAWLVPGTAYGYTFGSGTRLTVV.

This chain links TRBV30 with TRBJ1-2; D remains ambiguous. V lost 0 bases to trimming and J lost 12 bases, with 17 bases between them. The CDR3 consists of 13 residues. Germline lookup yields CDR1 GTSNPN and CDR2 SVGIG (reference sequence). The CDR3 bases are TGTGCCTGGAGTGTACCGGGTCCTCCGAGGAACACCTTC. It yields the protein CAWSVPGPPRNTF.

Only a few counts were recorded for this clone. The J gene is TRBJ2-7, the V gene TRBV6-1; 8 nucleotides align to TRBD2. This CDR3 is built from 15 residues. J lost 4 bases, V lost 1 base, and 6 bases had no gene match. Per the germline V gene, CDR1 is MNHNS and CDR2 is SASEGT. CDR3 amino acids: CASSEEEREWYEQYF. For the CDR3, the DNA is TGTGCCAGCAGTGAAGAGGAGCGGGAGTGGTACGAGCAGTACTTC.

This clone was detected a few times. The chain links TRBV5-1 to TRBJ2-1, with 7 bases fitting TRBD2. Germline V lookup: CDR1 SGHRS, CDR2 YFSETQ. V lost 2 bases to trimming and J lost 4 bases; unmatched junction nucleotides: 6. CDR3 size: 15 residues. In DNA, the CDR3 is TGCGCCAGCAGCTTCGCGGCGGGAGCTTACAATGAGCAGTTCTTC. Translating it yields CASSFAAGAYNEQFF.

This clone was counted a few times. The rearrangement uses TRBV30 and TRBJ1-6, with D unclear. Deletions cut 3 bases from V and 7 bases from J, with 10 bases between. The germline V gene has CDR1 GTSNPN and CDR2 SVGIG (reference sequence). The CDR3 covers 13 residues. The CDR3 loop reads CAWSEALNSPLHF. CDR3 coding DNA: TGTGCCTGGAGCGAGGCTTTAAATTCACCCCTCCACTTT. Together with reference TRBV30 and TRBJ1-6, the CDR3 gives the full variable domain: SQTIHQWPATLVQPVGSPLSLECTVEGTSNPNLYWYRQAAGRGLQLLFYSVGIGQISSEVPQNLSASRPQDRQFILSSKKLLLSDSGFYLCAWSEALNSPLHFGNGTRLTVT.

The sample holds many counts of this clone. The DNA for the CDR3 is TGTGCCAGCAGCCAAGTACTCACTAGCGGTTCGCAAGAGACCCAGTACTTC. It encodes CASSQVLTSGSQETQYF. The rearrangement links TRBV14 to TRBJ2-5; 8 bases align to TRBD2. Looked up from germline, CDR1 is SGHDN and CDR2 is FVKESK. V lost 1 base, J lost 2 bases, and 9 bases stayed unmatched. This CDR3 is built from 17 residues.

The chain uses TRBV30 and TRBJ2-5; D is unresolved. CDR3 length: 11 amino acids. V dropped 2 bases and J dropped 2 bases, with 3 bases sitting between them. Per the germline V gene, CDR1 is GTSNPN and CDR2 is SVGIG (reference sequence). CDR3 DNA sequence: TGTGCCTGGAGTCCGCAAGAGACCCAGTACTTC. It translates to CAWSPQETQYF.